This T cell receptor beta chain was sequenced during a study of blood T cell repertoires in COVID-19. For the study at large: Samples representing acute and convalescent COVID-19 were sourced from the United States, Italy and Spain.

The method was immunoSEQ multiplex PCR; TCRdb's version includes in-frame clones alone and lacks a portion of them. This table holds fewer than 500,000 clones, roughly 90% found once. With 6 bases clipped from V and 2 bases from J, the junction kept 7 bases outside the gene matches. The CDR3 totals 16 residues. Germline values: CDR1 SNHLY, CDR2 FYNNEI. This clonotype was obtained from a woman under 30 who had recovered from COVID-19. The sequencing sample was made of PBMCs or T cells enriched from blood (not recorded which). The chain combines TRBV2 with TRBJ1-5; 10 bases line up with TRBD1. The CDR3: CASRGPGTGGNQPQHF. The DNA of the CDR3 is TGTGCCAGCAGGGGACCCGGGACAGGGGGCAATCAGCCCCAGCATTTT.